This T cell receptor beta chain was profiled in a study of blood T cell repertoires in COVID-19. Looking at the study overall: Nucleic acid was either cDNA or gDNA, and it came from T cells, B-cell-depleted T cells, or PBMCs.

V was pared by 5 bases and J by 8 bases, with 19 bases between. Germline CDR1 reads SGHRS; CDR2 reads YFSETQ. This CDR3 is built from 15 residues. Measured with immunoSEQ multiplex PCR; TCRdb has only the in-frame clones, and not every one. This sample carries 390,000 or so clones, 75% to 90% of them seen once, and the ten largest clones take less than 1.2%. The participants were between roughly 18 and 100 years old and came from 20 to 30 US areas. Recovered Cohort 3 donors showed two negative PCRs, clearance, or symptom resolution. This clone was found once. The TCR sequence derives from a man in his late teens or twenties who had recovered from COVID-19. This chain uses TRBV5-1 with TRBJ1-4; possible D gene TRBD1, 5 bases. The sequencing input was PBMCs or T cells enriched from blood (not recorded which). CDR3 DNA sequence: TGCGCCAGCAGTATCAAGGGCAGGGTAGGAGAAAAACTGTTTTTT. Protein: CASSIKGRVGEKLFF.